This T cell receptor (beta chain) was sequenced during a study of T cell responses to AZD1222 COVID-19 vaccine. Across the whole study: Some second doses came at about 4 weeks and others at about 12 weeks; these were pooled. Study outcomes and limitations: In all cases, repertoires were sampled only after the peak T cell response. Spike regions recognized by vaccine-associated CD4 TCRs spanned the protein, led by 160-218 and 743-854. Seropositive status at baseline applied to only six AZD1222 recipients.

Trimming cost V 4 bases and J 3 bases; bases outside gene matches: 7. The CDR3 has 15 amino acids. Germline V gene data show CDR1 as SGHVS and CDR2 as FQNEAQ. Note on this clone: Its matching antigen is unknown.

TCRdb keeps only in-frame clones here, not all; method: immunoSEQ multiplex PCR. The sample shows 80,000 to 130,000 clones, around nine tenths of them seen only once. The sample in question was peripheral blood, obtained on day 0 of AZD1222 vaccination. The V call is TRBV7-8, the J call TRBJ2-7, with 9 bases identical to TRBD2. The sequence was obtained from an adult in good health. This chain's CDR3 is CASSSTGTSIYEQYF. CDR3 DNA sequence: TGTGCCAGCAGCTCGACCGGGACTAGCATCTACGAGCAGTACTTC.